One T cell receptor beta chain is described in this entry. The data originate from a study of blood T cell repertoires in COVID-19. Study in general: The study drew acute and convalescent COVID-19 samples from the United States, Italy and Spain. PBMCs, B-cell-depleted T cells, or T cells provided the cDNA or gDNA that made up the material.

The data were produced by immunoSEQ multiplex PCR, yet TCRdb's version contains in-frame clones alone and is incomplete. The sample includes fewer than 70,000 clones, 70% to 90% of them seen just once. Trimming cost V 1 base and J 5 bases; bases outside gene matches: 7. Looked up from germline, CDR1 is SGHTA and CDR2 is FQGTGA. This CDR3 is 15 amino acids long. This sequence was found in a woman between 55 and 75 years old with acute or convalescent COVID-19. This chain connects TRBV7-3 to TRBJ1-1; TRBD1 matches at 7 bases. Sequencing used peripheral blood. As DNA, the CDR3 is TGTGCCAGCAGCTTAAAGGCAGGGGGGCGAACTGAAGCTTTCTTT. Translation gives CASSLKAGGRTEAFF.